This is a list of T cell receptor beta chains from one sample in a study of blood T cell repertoires in COVID-19. Generated by immunoSEQ multiplex PCR, the TCRdb table keeps only in-frame clones and is missing some. The sample records under 300,000 clones, approximately 79% being singletons. The sequenced sample was peripheral blood. These receptors came from a woman aged 35 to 49 with active or convalescent COVID-19. Each CDR3 is given with its conserved first and last residue. The order of the fields is V gene, J gene, CDR3 protein.

TRBV2	TRBJ1-1	CASRTDRVDTEAFF
TRBV28	TRBJ1-2	CASRVPGQSFTKTF
TRBV7-3	TRBJ2-1	CASSPGDYNEQFF
TRBV11-2	TRBJ2-3	CASSLPTVRTDTQYF
TRBV3-1/TRBV3-2	TRBJ1-6	CASSLDRESYNSPLHF
TRBV7-2	TRBJ2-4	CASSLDREGNIQYF
TRBV11-3	TRBJ2-2	CASSLAPLEHRGAVF
TRBV29-1	TRBJ2-3	CSVSQGGVTDTQYF
TRBV13	TRBJ1-1	CASSLLGQGTPEAFF
TRBV29-1	TRBJ1-2	CSVEDAQGYTF
TRBV28	TRBJ1-4	CASRTRVSNEKLFF
TRBV28	TRBJ1-1	CASSFQTGPSEAFF
TRBV6-4	TRBJ1-2	CASRPQGGVNYGYTF
TRBV9	TRBJ1-2	CASADGRTGPSIYGYTF
TRBV19	TRBJ1-1	CASSIEGGSGEAFF
TRBV5-1	TRBJ2-3	CASSLDRGTDTQYF
TRBV10-1	TRBJ2-5	CASSEGRLAGVETQYF
TRBV3-1/TRBV3-2	TRBJ2-1	CASSRPSGGRNEQFF
TRBV2	TRBJ1-1	CASAGRRVNTEAFF